This is a list of T cell receptor beta chains from one sample in a study of blood T cells in healthy people across ages. Each CDR3 protein gets one entry after TCRdb re-called the 5' RACE reads with MiXCR. The data hold hundreds of thousands of distinct CDR3 sequences, with 56% observed a single time. The sample was blood. Receptor source: a man aged 40-50 years in good health. Each CDR3 is given with its conserved first and last residue. D genes are given only for firm matches. Some rows mark clone size as missing; the rest say once, few, many or name a class of expanded clone.

abundance,d_gene,j_gene,v_gene,CDR3aa,CDR3nt
NA,NA,TRBJ1-1,TRBV20-1,CSAHIGGGANTEAFF,TGCAGTGCACATATTGGAGGGGGGGCGAACACTGAAGCTTTCTTT
NA,TRBD1,TRBJ2-5,TRBV4-2,CASSQGQGTGIQETQYF,TGTGCCAGCAGCCAAGGGCAGGGGACAGGGATCCAAGAGACCCAGTACTTC
NA,NA,TRBJ1-5,TRBV30,CAWDYGTSSNQPQHF,TGTGCCTGGGATTACGGGACCTCTAGCAATCAGCCCCAGCATTTT
NA,NA,TRBJ1-2,TRBV7-9,CASRPGTTYSYTF,TGTGCCAGCAGGCCCGGGACAACTTATAGCTACACCTTC
NA,TRBD2,TRBJ2-1,TRBV6-5,CASSRRLAGGLNEQFF,TGTGCCAGCAGTCGGAGACTAGCGGGAGGTCTGAATGAGCAGTTCTTC
NA,NA,TRBJ1-4,TRBV12-3/TRBV12-4,CASSLDGGETEKLFF,TGTGCCAGCAGTTTAGATGGGGGGGAGACTGAAAAACTGTTTTTT
few,NA,TRBJ2-3,TRBV9,CASSVHALASDTQYF,TGTGCCAGCAGCGTACATGCGCTAGCCTCAGATACGCAGTATTTT
NA,NA,TRBJ1-1,TRBV28,CASSLVGSGTEAFF,TGTGCCAGCAGTTTAGTCGGATCGGGGACTGAAGCTTTCTTT
NA,TRBD2,TRBJ2-1,TRBV6-2/TRBV6-3,CASSPIAGGPSYNEQFF,TGTGCCAGCAGTCCTATAGCGGGAGGGCCCTCCTACAATGAGCAGTTCTTC
NA,NA,TRBJ2-6,TRBV29-1,CSVEEAGSVLTF,TGCAGCGTTGAAGAGGCCGGGAGTGTCCTGACTTTC
NA,NA,TRBJ1-6,TRBV21-1,CASSNRAIIEGPNNSPLHF,TGTGCCAGCAGCAACAGGGCTATCATCGAGGGCCCGAATAATTCACCCCTCCACTTT
NA,NA,TRBJ2-1,TRBV9,CASSVGLPVLNEQFF,TGTGCCAGCAGCGTCGGACTCCCCGTCCTGAATGAGCAGTTCTTC
once,TRBD1,TRBJ1-5,TRBV7-8,CASSQAGQGSGQPQHF,TGTGCCAGCAGCCAGGCGGGACAGGGAAGCGGCCAGCCCCAGCATTTT
NA,TRBD2,TRBJ2-7,TRBV28,CASRVAGHGYEQYF,TGTGCCAGCAGGGTAGCGGGGCACGGCTACGAGCAGTACTTC
NA,NA,TRBJ2-7,TRBV4-1,CASSQGGDALYKQYF,TGCGCCAGCAGCCAAGGGGGAGATGCGCTCTACAAGCAGTACTTC
NA,TRBD2,TRBJ2-5,TRBV5-1,CASSPRTSGGLGETQYF,TGCGCCAGCAGCCCTCGGACTAGCGGGGGGCTGGGAGAGACCCAGTACTTC
few,NA,TRBJ2-3,TRBV10-3,CAISERGLRTDTQYF,TGTGCCATCAGTGAGAGGGGACTTCGCACAGATACGCAGTATTTT
once,NA,TRBJ2-6,TRBV20-1,CSAPGVTGANVLTF,TGCAGTGCTCCGGGGGTCACTGGGGCCAACGTCCTGACTTTC
NA,NA,TRBJ1-2,TRBV10-2,CATSDSSYGYTF,TGCGCCACCTCGGACAGCAGCTATGGCTACACCTTC
NA,TRBD1,TRBJ2-3,TRBV4-3,CASSQIPGQGTDTQYF,TGCGCCAGCAGCCAAATACCGGGACAGGGCACAGATACGCAGTATTTT
NA,NA,TRBJ2-1,TRBV27,CASRTGRPSYNEQFF,TGTGCCAGCAGGACAGGGAGGCCCTCCTACAATGAGCAGTTCTTC
many,NA,TRBJ1-2,TRBV7-9,CASSLGPGLDGYTF,TGTGCCAGCAGCTTAGGTCCAGGGCTAGATGGCTACACCTTC
NA,NA,TRBJ2-7,TRBV7-8,CASSLALSSTEQYF,TGTGCCAGCAGCTTAGCACTATCGTCAACCGAGCAGTACTTC
NA,NA,TRBJ1-2,TRBV29-1,CSVVRGGPFGYTF,TGCAGCGTTGTTAGGGGGGGTCCTTTTGGCTACACCTTC
NA,TRBD1,TRBJ2-7,TRBV29-1,CSVRQGDSYEQYF,TGCAGCGTACGACAGGGGGACTCCTACGAGCAGTACTTC
NA,TRBD1,TRBJ2-7,TRBV20-1,CSAAVGTGVSYEQYF,TGCAGTGCCGCGGTTGGGACAGGGGTCTCCTATGAGCAGTACTTC
NA,TRBD1,TRBJ2-7,TRBV25-1,CASERQGAPYNEQYF,TGTGCCAGTGAGAGACAGGGGGCGCCCTACAATGAGCAGTACTTC
NA,NA,TRBJ2-7,TRBV20-1,CSARDIRGERIYEQYF,TGCAGTGCTAGAGATATAAGGGGGGAGAGAATCTACGAGCAGTACTTC
NA,TRBD1,TRBJ2-7,TRBV12-3/TRBV12-4,CASSPGQDLYNYEQYF,TGTGCCAGCAGCCCAGGACAGGACCTCTATAATTACGAGCAGTACTTC
NA,TRBD1,TRBJ1-2,TRBV10-3,CAIIRDRGVVGYGYTF,TGTGCCATCATTCGGGACAGGGGCGTCGTTGGCTATGGCTACACCTTC
few,TRBD1,TRBJ2-7,TRBV28,CASSLQGAQIVKQYF,TGTGCCAGCAGTCTGCAGGGGGCGCAAATTGTAAAGCAGTACTTC
once,NA,TRBJ1-5,TRBV28,CASSLHPRNQPQHF,TGTGCCAGCAGCCTCCATCCTCGCAATCAGCCCCAGCATTTT
few,NA,TRBJ2-4,TRBV11-2,CASSLDRTYSKNIQYF,TGTGCCAGCAGCTTAGATCGGACTTACAGCAAAAACATTCAGTACTTC
few,TRBD2,TRBJ2-7,TRBV20-1,CSALEGERGTSYEQYF,TGCAGTGCCCTCGAAGGGGAGCGGGGGACCTCCTACGAGCAGTACTTT
NA,TRBD1,TRBJ2-1,TRBV20-1,CSAREFIGTGRNEQFF,TGCAGTGCTAGAGAATTCATAGGGACAGGACGCAATGAGCAGTTCTTC
NA,TRBD1,TRBJ2-5,TRBV29-1,CSVHYTRDRGETQYF,TGCAGCGTTCATTACACGCGGGACAGGGGGGAGACCCAGTACTTC
NA,NA,TRBJ1-2,TRBV20-1,CSARGEQRGYGYTF,TGCAGTGCTAGAGGGGAACAGCGGGGCTATGGCTACACCTTC
NA,TRBD1,TRBJ2-3,TRBV5-5,CASSRDRGKDTQYF,TGTGCCAGCAGCCGGGACAGGGGGAAAGATACGCAGTATTTT
NA,NA,TRBJ2-1,TRBV11-1,CASSLGQTDEQFF,TGTGCCAGCAGCTTAGGGCAGACCGACGAGCAGTTCTTC
few,TRBD1,TRBJ1-1,TRBV9,CASSLRTGTEAFF,TGTGCCAGCAGCCTTAGGACAGGGACAGAAGCTTTCTTT
NA,NA,TRBJ1-2,TRBV9,CASSVDTYGYTF,TGTGCCAGCAGCGTAGATACCTATGGCTACACCTTC
NA,NA,TRBJ2-7,TRBV6-2/TRBV6-3,CASSYWTYQFSSYEQYF,TGTGCCAGCAGTTACTGGACCTACCAGTTCAGCTCCTACGAGCAGTACTTC
few,NA,TRBJ2-1,TRBV15,CATSPSVASVIYEQFF,TGTGCCACCAGCCCTTCTGTGGCTAGCGTGATCTATGAGCAGTTCTTC
NA,NA,TRBJ2-5,TRBV7-3,CASNCSAETQYF,TGTGCCAGCAACTGCTCCGCAGAGACCCAGTACTTC
few,NA,TRBJ2-4,TRBV10-3,CAISESTDENIQYF,TGTGCCATCAGTGAGTCGACTGATGAAAACATTCAGTACTTC
NA,NA,TRBJ2-2,TRBV6-4,CASQDGRRGPGGELFF,TGTGCCAGCCAGGATGGTCGCAGGGGTCCTGGCGGGGAGCTGTTTTTT
NA,TRBD1,TRBJ1-2,TRBV4-1,CASSRVQGNYGYTF,TGCGCCAGCAGCCGCGTACAGGGGAACTATGGCTACACCTTC
NA,NA,TRBJ2-4,TRBV4-1,CASSQEGRRDIQYF,TGCGCCAGCAGCCAAGAAGGAAGGAGGGACATTCAGTACTTC
NA,TRBD1,TRBJ2-7,TRBV7-9,CASSPGTVYGQYF,TGTGCCAGCAGCCCCGGGACAGTCTACGGGCAGTACTTC